This paragraph covers one T cell receptor beta chain sequence. Assay used: immunoSEQ multiplex PCR; TCRdb lists only in-frame clones, some missing. Of about 380,000 clones listed, 85% to 95% were seen once; the top ten hold roughly 0.02%. This specimen belongs to a study of shared T cell receptors in the human thymus. The CDR3 consists of 15 residues. Germline loops: CDR1 LGHNA, CDR2 YSLEER. Between the trimmed V and J ends, which lost 1 base and 5 bases, there was a span of 12 bases. V and J are TRBV4-3 and TRBJ1-5; tentative D call: TRBD1 (6 bases). The sample comprised thymocytes. The clonotype comes from a human donor. CDR3 coding DNA: TGCGCCAGCAGCCAAGTACAGGGAGACGATCAGCCCCAGCATTTT. This gives the protein CASSQVQGDDQPQHF.